This paragraph covers one T cell receptor (beta chain) sequence. This entry comes from a study of OX40 agonist ivuxolimab in advanced cancers. The assay was immunoSEQ multiplex PCR, and TCRdb's table has in-frame clones only and misses some. The table includes about 22,000 clones, about 80% detected once. The V gene end was trimmed by 4 bases and the J gene end by 9 bases; junction bases not matched to a gene: 10. Germline V lookup: CDR1 LGHNA, CDR2 YNFKEQ. There are 15 residues in the CDR3. Patients with a history of autoimmune disease or on systemic immunosuppression were excluded. This material consisted of CD4+ or CD8+ T cells sorted from blood, taken in a trial of the OX40 agonist ivuxolimab. The source is an adult with an advanced solid tumor such as melanoma, head and neck, liver or kidney cancer. V usage is TRBV4-2 and J usage is TRBJ2-1, with TRBD1 matching 9 bases. The CDR3 sequence: CASSPSGTGFGEQFF. The CDR3 DNA reads TGTGCCAGCAGCCCTAGTGGGACAGGGTTCGGTGAGCAGTTCTTC.